Sequencing of this T cell receptor (beta chain) was carried out in a study of metastatic and nonmetastatic thyroid tumors (dated by TCRdb to 2020 to 2021). About the full investigation: The researchers compared repertoires between peripheral blood samples and tumor or nodule tissue samples from patients with malignant or benign thyroid disease.

The library was prepared using PCR. The listed sequencing device is Illumina HiSeq 4000. The TCR beta-chain CDR3 region of each patient was profiled by high-throughput sequencing. As for how the authors treated the data: A classifier to discriminate distant-metastatic papillary thyroid cancer patients was built from CDR3 differences across clinicopathological groups. The Shannon index was used to measure repertoire diversity, and the Morisita-Horn index was used to measure how similar tumor and blood repertoires were. The raw public data were reprocessed by TCRdb itself: fastp quality trimming at Q25, MiXCR clonotype calling, in-frame beta chains only. None of the V and J calls come from the authors' own analysis; TCRdb made them. In all, the sample holds 60,000 to 85,000 clones, and around 20% of those were seen once. 9.5% to 15% of the sample belongs to the ten largest clones. What the work shows at the level of the full study, not this receptor alone: TCR beta diversity was reported as significantly higher in malignant tumors than in benign nodules, in both blood and tumor samples.

None of the patients had been given any treatment before thyroid surgery. The study retrospectively analysed patient clinical samples collected from the early 2010s to the late 2010s using T-cell receptor beta sequencing. Inclusive of the bounding cysteine and phenylalanine, the CDR3 is 15 residues long. Solely the CDR3 DNA is kept, with 45 bases framed from the first base. From the germline V gene, CDR1 is SGHRS and CDR2 is YFSETQ. Clipping removes 4 bases from V and 2 bases from J, with 6 as the unmatched junction base count. In this sample, this clone turned up many times. The clone's antigen remains unknown. Base qualities are not at hand, and no much larger clone is one base apart.

The receptor was derived from a female donor with papillary thyroid cancer or a benign thyroid nodule (not recorded which). Some clones in this sample may be carry-over from other donors' samples. The sequence links TRBV5-1 to TRBJ2-3; the central 8 bases match TRBD1. Material for sequencing was blood. The CDR3 has the sequence CASSPGQEDTDTQYF. In nucleotide form, the sequence is TGCGCCAGCAGCCCGGGACAGGAGGACACAGATACGCAGTATTTT.